At least ten counts were recorded for the clone carrying this T cell receptor beta chain. The data are from a study of T cells in Graves' hyperthyroidism and ophthalmopathy. There were TCR beta CDR3 regions amplified from RNA transcripts. During a first-round RT-PCR of the TCR CDR3, the HTBI primer set was used. TCRdb passed the multiplex PCR reads through MiXCR, listing each CDR3 protein once. The sample yields roughly 700,000 distinct CDR3 sequences, under 45% seen once. When ophthalmopathy did not progress within 18 months, Graves' hyperthyroidism was considered stable. The CDR3 is 14 amino acids. CDR1 SEHNR and CDR2 FQNEAQ come from the germline V gene (reference sequence). V was clipped by 5 bases and J by 4 bases, with 14 bases between them.

This clonotype was sampled from a woman aged 40-49 years with Graves' hyperthyroidism. The sequencing sample was made of blood. The V and J genes are TRBV7-9 and TRBJ1-2; weak D call: TRBD1 (6 bases). The chain's CDR3 is CASSLRLGGYGYTF. DNA for the CDR3: TGTGCCAGCAGCCTCAGGCTAGGGGGCTATGGCTACACCTTC. Full variable domain (rest looked up from reference TRBV7-9 and TRBJ1-2): DTGVSQNPRHKITKRGQNVTFRCDPISEHNRLYWYRQTLGQGPEFLTYFQNEAQLEKSRLLSDRFSAERPKGSFSTLEIQRTEQGDSAMYLCASSLRLGGYGYTFGSGTRLTVV.